One and the same sample provided the 3 T cell receptor beta chains below, sequenced in a study of blood T cell repertoires in COVID-19. Profiling relied on immunoSEQ multiplex PCR, and the TCRdb table lists in-frame clones only, not all of them. The repertoire holds 15,000 to 20,000 clones, with about 87% as singletons. Sequencing used peripheral blood. The receptor source for this set is a human donor in a cohort sampled during active COVID-19.

The rearrangement uses TRBV7-9 and TRBJ1-3, with TRBD1 matching over 7 bases. The CDR3 is 15 amino acids. With V trimmed by 4 bases and J by 3 bases, 6 bases remained unmatched. The germline V gene has CDR1 SEHNR and CDR2 FQNEAQ (reference sequence). The CDR3 nucleotides read TGTGCCAGCAGCTCGGGACAGACTATTGGAAACACCATATATTTT. Translation: CASSSGQTIGNTIYF.

The V and J genes are TRBV18 and TRBJ2-5; tentatively, D is TRBD2 (5 bases). Germline assignment: CDR1 KGHSH and CDR2 LQKENI. V dropped 3 bases and J dropped 3 bases, with 14 bases sitting between them. The CDR3 loop spans 15 amino acids. CDR3 amino acids: CASSPDVLGEETQYF. The DNA of the CDR3 is TGTGCCAGCTCACCGGACGTTCTGGGAGAAGAGACCCAGTACTTC. Full variable domain (rest looked up from reference TRBV18 and TRBJ2-5): NAGVMQNPRHLVRRRGQEARLRCSPMKGHSHVYWYRQLPEEGLKFMVYLQKENIIDESGMPKERFSAEFPKEGPSILRIQQVVRGDSAAYFCASSPDVLGEETQYFGPGTRLLVL.

This clone was counted only a few times. The chain links TRBV7-3 to TRBJ1-1; 8 nucleotides match TRBD1. CDR1 is SGHTA and CDR2 is FQGTGA in the germline V gene. Losses at the gene ends were 5 bases for V and 5 bases for J; bases not matched to a gene: 10. This CDR3 contains 15 residues. CDR3 in amino acids: CASSPAGGPVTEAFF. The CDR3 DNA follows: TGTGCCAGCAGCCCCGCAGGGGGCCCGGTGACTGAAGCTTTCTTT. Supplemented by reference TRBV7-3 and TRBJ1-1, the full variable domain reads GAGVSQTPSNKVTEKGKYVELRCDPISGHTALYWYRQSLGQGPEFLIYFQGTGAADDSGLPNDRFFAVRPEGSVSTLKIQRTERGDSAVYLCASSPAGGPVTEAFFGQGTRLTVV.